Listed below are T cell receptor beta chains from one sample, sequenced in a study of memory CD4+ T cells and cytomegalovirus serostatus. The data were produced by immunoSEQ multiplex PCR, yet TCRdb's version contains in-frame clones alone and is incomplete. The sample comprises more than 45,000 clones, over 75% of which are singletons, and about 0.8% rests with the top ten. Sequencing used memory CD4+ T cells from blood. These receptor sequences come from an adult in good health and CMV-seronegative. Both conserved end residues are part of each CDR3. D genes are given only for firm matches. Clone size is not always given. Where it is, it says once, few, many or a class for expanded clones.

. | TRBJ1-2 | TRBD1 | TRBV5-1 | CASTATGRGRESYGYTF | TGCGCCAGCACGGCGACAGGGAGAGGTAGAGAAAGCTATGGCTACACCTTC
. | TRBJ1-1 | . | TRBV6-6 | CASSPLDGTAEAFF | TGTGCCAGCAGTCCCCTTGACGGAACCGCTGAAGCTTTCTTT
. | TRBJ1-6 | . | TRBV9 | CASSVGNSPLHF | TGTGCCAGCAGCGTAGGGAATTCACCCCTCCACTTT
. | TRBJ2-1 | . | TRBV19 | CASSIRRDNEQFF | TGTGCCAGTAGTATACGCAGGGACAATGAGCAGTTCTTC
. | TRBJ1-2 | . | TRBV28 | CASSFPGQSYGYTF | TGTGCCAGCAGTTTCCCGGGACAAAGTTATGGCTACACCTTC
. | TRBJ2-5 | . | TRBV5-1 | CASSLTGQSRETQYF | TGCGCCAGCAGCTTAACCGGACAGAGTAGGGAGACCCAGTACTTC
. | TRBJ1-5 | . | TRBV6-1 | CASSVAHGDRTRPQHF | TGTGCCAGCAGTGTGGCCCATGGAGACAGGACCCGGCCCCAGCATTTT
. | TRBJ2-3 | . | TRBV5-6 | CASSSRRGRGTDTQYF | TGTGCCAGCAGCTCACGCCGGGGACGGGGCACAGATACGCAGTATTTT
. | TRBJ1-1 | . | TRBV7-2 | CASSSRRQGNTEAFF | TGTGCCAGCAGCTCCCGAAGGCAGGGGAACACTGAAGCTTTCTTT
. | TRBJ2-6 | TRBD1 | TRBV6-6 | CASSDSGGSGANVLTF | TGTGCCAGCAGTGACTCAGGGGGCTCTGGGGCCAACGTCCTGACTTTC
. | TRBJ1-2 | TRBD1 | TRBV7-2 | CASSTSQGSGYTF | TGTGCCAGCAGCACCTCACAGGGGAGCGGCTACACCTTC
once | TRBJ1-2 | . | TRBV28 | CASRWGSHYGYTF | TGTGCCAGCAGATGGGGCAGTCACTATGGCTACACCTTC
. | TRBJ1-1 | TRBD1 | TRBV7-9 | CASSLGQGSTEAFF | TGTGCCAGCAGCTTGGGACAGGGCAGCACTGAAGCTTTCTTT
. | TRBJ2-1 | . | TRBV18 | CASSPLGYNEQFF | TGTGCCAGCTCACCACTAGGGTACAATGAGCAGTTCTTC
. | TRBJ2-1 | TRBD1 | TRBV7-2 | CASSQGGQGAGYEQFF | TGTGCCAGCAGCCAAGGGGGACAGGGGGCAGGTTATGAGCAGTTCTTC
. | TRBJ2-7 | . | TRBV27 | CASSIRQSSYEQYF | TGTGCCAGCAGTATAAGACAGAGCTCCTACGAGCAGTACTTC
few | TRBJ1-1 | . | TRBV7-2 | CASSQQAGDTEAFF | TGTGCCAGCAGCCAGCAGGCGGGGGACACTGAAGCTTTCTTT
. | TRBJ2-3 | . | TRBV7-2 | CASSLATTLTRNLEHTDTQYF | TGTGCCAGCAGCTTAGCCACGACTCTCACTCGTAACCTCGAACACACAGATACGCAGTATTTT
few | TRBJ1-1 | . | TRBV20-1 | CRRLRGTEAFF | TGCAGGCGACTAAGAGGGACTGAAGCTTTCTTT
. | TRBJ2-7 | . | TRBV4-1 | CASSHNFRLSYEQYF | TGCGCCAGCAGCCATAACTTTAGATTATCCTACGAGCAGTACTTC
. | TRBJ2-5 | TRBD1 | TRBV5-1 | CASSLEPPGQGGETQYF | TGCGCCAGCAGCTTGGAGCCTCCGGGACAGGGAGGCGAGACCCAGTACTTC
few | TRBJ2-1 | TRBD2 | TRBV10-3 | CAISEPGTSGSEQFF | TGTGCCATCAGTGAACCCGGGACTAGCGGGAGTGAGCAGTTCTTC